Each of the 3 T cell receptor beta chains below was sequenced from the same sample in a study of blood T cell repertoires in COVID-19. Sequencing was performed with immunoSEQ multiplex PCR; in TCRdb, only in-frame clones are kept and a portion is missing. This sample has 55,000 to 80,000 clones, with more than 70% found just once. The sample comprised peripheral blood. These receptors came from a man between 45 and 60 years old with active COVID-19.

CDR3 residues: CASSTNSGDEKLFF. CDR3 in DNA: TGCGCCAGCAGCACAAACTCGGGGGATGAAAAACTGTTTTTT. The V call is TRBV5-1, the J call TRBJ1-4, with a tentative D call TRBD1 (5 bases). The V and J ends lost 4 bases and 6 bases respectively, with 13 bases between them. The CDR3 is made up of 14 amino acids. From germline, CDR1 is SGHRS and CDR2 YFSETQ.

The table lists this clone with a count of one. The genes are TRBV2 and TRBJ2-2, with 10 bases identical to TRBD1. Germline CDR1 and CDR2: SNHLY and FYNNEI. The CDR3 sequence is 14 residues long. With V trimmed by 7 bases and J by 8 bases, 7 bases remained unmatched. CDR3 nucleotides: TGTGCCAGCAAGGGGACAGGGGTCTCGGGGGAGCTGTTTTTT. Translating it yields CASKGTGVSGELFF. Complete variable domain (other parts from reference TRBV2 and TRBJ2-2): EPEVTQTPSHQVTQMGQEVILRCVPISNHLYFYWYRQILGQKVEFLVSFYNNEISEKSEIFDDQFSVERPDGSNFTLKIRSTKLEDSAMYFCASKGTGVSGELFFGEGSRLTVL.

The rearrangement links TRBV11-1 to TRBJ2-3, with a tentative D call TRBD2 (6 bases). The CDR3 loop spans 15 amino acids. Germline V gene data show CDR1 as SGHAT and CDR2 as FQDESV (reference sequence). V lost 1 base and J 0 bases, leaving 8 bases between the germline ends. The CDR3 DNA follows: TGTGCCAGCAGCTTAGAGGGGACTAGCACAGATACGCAGTATTTT. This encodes CASSLEGTSTDTQYF. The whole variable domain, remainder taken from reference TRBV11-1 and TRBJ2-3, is EAEVAQSPRYKITEKSQAVAFWCDPISGHATLYWYRQILGQGPELLVQFQDESVVDDSQLPKDRFSAERLKGVDSTLKIQPAELGDSAMYLCASSLEGTSTDTQYFGPGTRLTVL.